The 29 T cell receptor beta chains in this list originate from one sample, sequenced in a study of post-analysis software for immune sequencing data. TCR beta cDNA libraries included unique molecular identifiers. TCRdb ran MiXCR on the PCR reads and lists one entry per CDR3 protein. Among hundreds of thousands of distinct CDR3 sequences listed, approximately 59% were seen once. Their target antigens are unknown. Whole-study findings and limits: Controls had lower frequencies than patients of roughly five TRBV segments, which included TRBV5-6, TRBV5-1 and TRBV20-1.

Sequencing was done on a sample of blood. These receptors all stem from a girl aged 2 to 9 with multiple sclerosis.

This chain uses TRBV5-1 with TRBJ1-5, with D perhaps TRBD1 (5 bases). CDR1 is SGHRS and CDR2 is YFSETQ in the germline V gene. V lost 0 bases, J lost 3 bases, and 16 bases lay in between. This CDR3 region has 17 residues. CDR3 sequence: CASSLAGPRAHNQPQHF. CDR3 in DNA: TGCGCCAGCAGCTTGGCCGGTCCCAGGGCCCACAATCAGCCCCAGCATTTT. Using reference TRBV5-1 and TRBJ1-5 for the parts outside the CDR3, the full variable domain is KAGVTQTPRYLIKTRGQQVTLSCSPISGHRSVSWYQQTPGQGLQFLFEYFSETQRNKGNFPGRFSGRQFSNSRSEMNVSTLELGDSALYLCASSLAGPRAHNQPQHFGDGTRLSIL.

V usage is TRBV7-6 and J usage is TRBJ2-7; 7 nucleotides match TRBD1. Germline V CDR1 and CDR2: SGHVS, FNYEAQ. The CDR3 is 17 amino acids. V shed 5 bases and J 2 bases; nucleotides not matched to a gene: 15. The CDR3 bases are TGTGCCAGCAGCCATTCCGCCATGACAGGGAATGCCTACGAGCAGTACTTC. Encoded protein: CASSHSAMTGNAYEQYF.

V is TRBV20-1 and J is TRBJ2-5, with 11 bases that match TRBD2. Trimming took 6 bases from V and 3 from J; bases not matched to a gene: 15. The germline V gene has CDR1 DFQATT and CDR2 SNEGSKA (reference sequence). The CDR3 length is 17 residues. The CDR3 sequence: CSAVAPSGRHREETQYF. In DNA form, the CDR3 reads TGCAGTGCCGTTGCCCCTAGCGGGAGGCACCGCGAAGAGACCCAGTACTTC.

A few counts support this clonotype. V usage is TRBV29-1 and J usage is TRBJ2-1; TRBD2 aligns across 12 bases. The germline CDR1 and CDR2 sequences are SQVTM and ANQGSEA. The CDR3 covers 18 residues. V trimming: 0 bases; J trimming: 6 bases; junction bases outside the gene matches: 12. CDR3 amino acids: CSVEDRLAGGLNSNEQFF. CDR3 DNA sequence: TGCAGCGTTGAAGATCGGCTAGCGGGAGGGCTTAACTCCAATGAGCAGTTCTTC.

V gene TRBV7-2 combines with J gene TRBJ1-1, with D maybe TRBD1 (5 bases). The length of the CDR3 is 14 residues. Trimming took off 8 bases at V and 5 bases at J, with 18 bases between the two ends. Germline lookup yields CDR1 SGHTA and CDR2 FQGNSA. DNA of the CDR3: TGTGCCAGCTCCCGGCAGGGAATAAGGACTGAAGCTTTCTTT. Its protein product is CASSRQGIRTEAFF.

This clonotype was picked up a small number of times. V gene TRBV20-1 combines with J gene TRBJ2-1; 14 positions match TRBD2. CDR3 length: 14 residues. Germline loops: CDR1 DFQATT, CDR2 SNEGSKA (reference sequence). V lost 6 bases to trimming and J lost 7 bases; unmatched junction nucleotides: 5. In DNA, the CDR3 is TGCAGTGCCCCCGGGACTAGCGGGAGAAATGAGCAGTTCTTC. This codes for CSAPGTSGRNEQFF.

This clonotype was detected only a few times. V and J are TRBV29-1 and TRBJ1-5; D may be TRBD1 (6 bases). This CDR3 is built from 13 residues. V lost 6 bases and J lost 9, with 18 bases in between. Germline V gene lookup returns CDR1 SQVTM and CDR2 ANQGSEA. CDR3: CSVYSMGGGPQHF. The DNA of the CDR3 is TGCAGCGTATATAGTATGGGGGGCGGGCCCCAGCATTTT.

In DNA form, the CDR3 reads TGTGCCAGCAGCTACATAACAACAGGGGGCGGTGAGCAGTTCTTC. It specifies CASSYITTGGGEQFF. The rearrangement links TRBV5-5 to TRBJ2-1; 9 bases align to TRBD1. The CDR3 covers 15 residues. CDR1 SGHKS and CDR2 YYEKEE come from the germline V gene (reference sequence). V trimming: 3 bases; J trimming: 9 bases; junction bases outside the gene matches: 10.

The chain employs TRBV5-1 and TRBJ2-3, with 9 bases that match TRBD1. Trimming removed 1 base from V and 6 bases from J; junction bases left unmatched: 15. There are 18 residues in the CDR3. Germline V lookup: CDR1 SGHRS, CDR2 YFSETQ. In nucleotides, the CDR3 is TGCGCCAGCAGCTTGAACCCCCAGGGGACAGGGTCCGATGATACGCAGTATTTT. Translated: CASSLNPQGTGSDDTQYF.

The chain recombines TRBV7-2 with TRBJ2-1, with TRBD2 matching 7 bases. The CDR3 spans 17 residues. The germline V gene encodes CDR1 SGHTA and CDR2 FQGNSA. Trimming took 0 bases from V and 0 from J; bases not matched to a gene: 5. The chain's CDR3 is CASSLAGGTSSYNEQFF. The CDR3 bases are TGTGCCAGCAGCTTAGCGGGAGGGACGAGCTCCTACAATGAGCAGTTCTTC.

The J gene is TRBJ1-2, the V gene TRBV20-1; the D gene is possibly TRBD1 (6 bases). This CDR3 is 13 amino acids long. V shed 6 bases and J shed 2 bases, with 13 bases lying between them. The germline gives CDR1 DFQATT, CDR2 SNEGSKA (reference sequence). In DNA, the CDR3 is TGCAGTGCGGCTACAGGGCTGAACTATGGCTACACCTTC. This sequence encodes CSAATGLNYGYTF.

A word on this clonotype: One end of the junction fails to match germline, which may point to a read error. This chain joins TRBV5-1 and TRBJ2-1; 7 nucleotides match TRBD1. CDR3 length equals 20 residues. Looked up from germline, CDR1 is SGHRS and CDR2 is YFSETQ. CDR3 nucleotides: TGCGCCAGCAGCTCCCCGTGGGCAGGGGGATTGATCAGGTCCTACAGTGAGCAGTTCTTC. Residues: CASSSPWAGGLIRSYSEQFF. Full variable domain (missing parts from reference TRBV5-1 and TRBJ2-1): KAGVTQTPRYLIKTRGQQVTLSCSPISGHRSVSWYQQTPGQGLQFLFEYFSETQRNKGNFPGRFSGRQFSNSRSEMNVSTLELGDSALYLCASSSPWAGGLIRSYSEQFFGPGTRLTVL.

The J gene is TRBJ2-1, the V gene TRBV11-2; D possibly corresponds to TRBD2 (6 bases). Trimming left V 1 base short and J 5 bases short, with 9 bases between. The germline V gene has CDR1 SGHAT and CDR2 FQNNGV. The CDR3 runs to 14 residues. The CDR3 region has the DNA TGTGCCAGCAGCTTAGGGGGAGGTCACAATGAGCAGTTCTTC. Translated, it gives CASSLGGGHNEQFF.

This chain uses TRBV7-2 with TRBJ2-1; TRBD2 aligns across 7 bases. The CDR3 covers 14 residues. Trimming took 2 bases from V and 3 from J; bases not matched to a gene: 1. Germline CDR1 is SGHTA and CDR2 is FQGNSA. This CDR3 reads CASSLQRDYNEQFF. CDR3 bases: TGTGCCAGCAGCTTACAGCGGGACTACAATGAGCAGTTCTTC.

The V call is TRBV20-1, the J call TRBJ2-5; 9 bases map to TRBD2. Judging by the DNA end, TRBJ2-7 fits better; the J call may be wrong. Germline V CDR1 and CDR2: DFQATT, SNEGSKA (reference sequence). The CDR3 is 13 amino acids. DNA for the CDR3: TGCAGTGCTATTCCGGCGGGAGGGATCGAGCAGTACTTC. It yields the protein CSAIPAGGIEQYF.

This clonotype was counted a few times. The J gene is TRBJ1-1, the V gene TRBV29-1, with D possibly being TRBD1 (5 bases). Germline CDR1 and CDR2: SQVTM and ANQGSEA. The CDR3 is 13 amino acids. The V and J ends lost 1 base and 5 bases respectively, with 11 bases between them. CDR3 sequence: CSVEAVGGTEAFF. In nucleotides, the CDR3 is TGCAGCGTTGAAGCTGTGGGGGGAACTGAAGCTTTCTTT.

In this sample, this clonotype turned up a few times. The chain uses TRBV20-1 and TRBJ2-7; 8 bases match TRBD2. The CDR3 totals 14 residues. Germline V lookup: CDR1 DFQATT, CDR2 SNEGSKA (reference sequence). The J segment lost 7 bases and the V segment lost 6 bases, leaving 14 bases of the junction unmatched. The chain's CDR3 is CSAQYGPPGGEQYF. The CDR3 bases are TGCAGTGCACAGTACGGTCCCCCGGGAGGGGAGCAGTACTTC.

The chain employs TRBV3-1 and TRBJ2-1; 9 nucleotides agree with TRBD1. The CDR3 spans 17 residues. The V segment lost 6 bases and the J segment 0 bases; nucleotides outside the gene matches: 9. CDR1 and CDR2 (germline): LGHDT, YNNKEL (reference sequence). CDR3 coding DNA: TGTGCCAGCAGTCCACGACAGGGGGTCTTCTCCTACAATGAGCAGTTCTTC. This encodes CASSPRQGVFSYNEQFF.

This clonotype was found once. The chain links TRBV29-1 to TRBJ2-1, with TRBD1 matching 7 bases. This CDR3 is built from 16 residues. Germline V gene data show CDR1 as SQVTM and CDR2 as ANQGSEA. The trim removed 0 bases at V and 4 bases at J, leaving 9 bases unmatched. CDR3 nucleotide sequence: TGCAGCGTTGAAGATCTCGGGGACAGTGGGTACAATGAGCAGTTCTTC. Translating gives CSVEDLGDSGYNEQFF.

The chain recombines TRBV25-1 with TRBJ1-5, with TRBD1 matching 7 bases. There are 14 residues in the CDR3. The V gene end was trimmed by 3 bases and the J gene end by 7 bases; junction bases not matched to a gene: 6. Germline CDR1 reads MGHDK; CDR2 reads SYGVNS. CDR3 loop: CASSESGGKQPQHF. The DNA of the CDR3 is TGTGCCAGCAGTGAGTCAGGGGGGAAGCAGCCCCAGCATTTT.

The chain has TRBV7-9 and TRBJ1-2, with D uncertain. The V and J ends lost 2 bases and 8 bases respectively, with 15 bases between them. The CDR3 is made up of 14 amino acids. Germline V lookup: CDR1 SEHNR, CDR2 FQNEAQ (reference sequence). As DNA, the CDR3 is TGTGCCAGCAGCTTACCGGCCAGAAAAGGGGGCTACACCTTC. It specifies CASSLPARKGGYTF.

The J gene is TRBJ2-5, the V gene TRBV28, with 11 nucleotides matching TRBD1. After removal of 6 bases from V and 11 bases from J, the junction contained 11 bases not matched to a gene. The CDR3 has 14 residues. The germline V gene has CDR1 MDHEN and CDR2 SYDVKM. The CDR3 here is CASRQPGQGDGQYF. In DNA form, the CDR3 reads TGTGCCAGCAGACAACCGGGACAGGGGGACGGGCAGTACTTC.

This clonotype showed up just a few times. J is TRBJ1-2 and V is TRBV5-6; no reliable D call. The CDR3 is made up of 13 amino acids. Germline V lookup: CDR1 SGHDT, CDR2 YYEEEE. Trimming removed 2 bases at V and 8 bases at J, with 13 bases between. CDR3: CASSFGEMGGYTF. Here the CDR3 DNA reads TGTGCCAGCAGCTTTGGAGAAATGGGGGGCTACACCTTC. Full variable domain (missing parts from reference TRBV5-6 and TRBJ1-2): DAGVTQSPTHLIKTRGQQVTLRCSPKSGHDTVSWYQQALGQGPQFIFQYYEEEERQRGNFPDRFSGHQFPNYSSELNVNALLLGDSALYLCASSFGEMGGYTFGSGTRLTVV.

As DNA, the CDR3 is TGTGCCAGCAGTTTTGGGGGGCAGGGGTTGGACGAGCAGTACTTC. Residues: CASSFGGQGLDEQYF. The chain carries TRBV7-9 and TRBJ2-7; D tentatively fits TRBD1 or TRBD2 (6 bases each). The V and J ends lost 6 bases and 5 bases respectively, with 20 bases between them. The CDR3 is made up of 15 amino acids. CDR1 and CDR2 from the germline V gene are SEHNR and FQNEAQ (reference sequence).

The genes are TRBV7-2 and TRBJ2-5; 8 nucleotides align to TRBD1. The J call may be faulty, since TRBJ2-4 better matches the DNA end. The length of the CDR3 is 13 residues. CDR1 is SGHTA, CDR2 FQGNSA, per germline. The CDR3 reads CASRPLTGDIQYF. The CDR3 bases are TGTGCCAGCAGACCCCTGACAGGGGACATTCAGTACTTC.

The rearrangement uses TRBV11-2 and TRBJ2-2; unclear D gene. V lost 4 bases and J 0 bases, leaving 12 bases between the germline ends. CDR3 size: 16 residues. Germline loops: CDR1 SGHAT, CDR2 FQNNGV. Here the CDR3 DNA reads TGTGCCAGCAGCTCCTCGACTCACGCGAACACCGGGGAGCTGTTTTTT. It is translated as CASSSSTHANTGELFF.

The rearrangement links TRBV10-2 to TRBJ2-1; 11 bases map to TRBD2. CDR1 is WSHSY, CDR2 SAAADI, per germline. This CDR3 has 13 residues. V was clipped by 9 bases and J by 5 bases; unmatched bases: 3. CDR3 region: CASRLAGHNEQFF. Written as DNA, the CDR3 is TGCGCCAGTCGACTAGCGGGACACAATGAGCAGTTCTTC.

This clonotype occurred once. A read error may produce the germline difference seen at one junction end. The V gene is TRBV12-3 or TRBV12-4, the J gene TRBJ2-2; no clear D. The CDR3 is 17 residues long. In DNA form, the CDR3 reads TGTGCCAGCAGTTTCCCCTCGGGCTTTACGAACACCGAGGAGCTGTTTTTT. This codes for CASSFPSGFTNTEELFF.

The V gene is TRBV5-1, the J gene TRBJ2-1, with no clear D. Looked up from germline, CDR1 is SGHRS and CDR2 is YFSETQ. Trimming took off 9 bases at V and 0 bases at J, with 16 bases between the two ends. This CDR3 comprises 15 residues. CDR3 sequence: CATAPGFSSYNEQFF. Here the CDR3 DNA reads TGCGCCACCGCCCCTGGGTTCAGCTCCTACAATGAGCAGTTCTTC. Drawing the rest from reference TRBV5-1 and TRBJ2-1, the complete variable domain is KAGVTQTPRYLIKTRGQQVTLSCSPISGHRSVSWYQQTPGQGLQFLFEYFSETQRNKGNFPGRFSGRQFSNSRSEMNVSTLELGDSALYLCATAPGFSSYNEQFFGPGTRLTVL.